Below, 6 T cell receptor beta chains from the same sample are listed, as sequenced in a study of blood T cell repertoires in COVID-19. Data came from immunoSEQ multiplex PCR; TCRdb stores just in-frame clones and leaves some out. The sample lists about 250,000 clones, approximately 84% seen once, with less than 20% in the top ten. What was sequenced was peripheral blood. The receptors were gathered from a person aged 65 to 79 with COVID-19, enrolled during active disease.

The chain joins TRBV7-9 to TRBJ2-1; 9 bases line up with TRBD2. Looked up from germline, CDR1 is SEHNR and CDR2 is FQNEAQ (reference sequence). This CDR3 has 15 residues. The V segment lost 4 bases and the J segment 8 bases; nucleotides outside the gene matches: 9. Here the CDR3 DNA reads TGTGCCAGCAGCTCGCTAGCGGGATATATCCATGAGCAGTTCTTC. Its protein product is CASSSLAGYIHEQFF.

This clone showed up just a few times. The chain employs TRBV28 and TRBJ2-4; no clear D. The V gene's germline CDR1 is MDHEN and CDR2 SYDVKM. The CDR3 runs 12 residues. Trimming shortened V by 7 bases and J by 1 base, and 5 bases separated the two germline ends. The CDR3 spells CASNEAKNIQYF. CDR3 nucleotide sequence: TGTGCCAGCAATGAGGCCAAAAACATTCAGTACTTC.

V gene TRBV18 combines with J gene TRBJ1-3; D is undetermined. V was trimmed by 2 bases and J by 0 bases, leaving 11 bases between them. Germline V gene lookup returns CDR1 KGHSH and CDR2 LQKENI. The CDR3 runs 16 residues. The CDR3 sequence is CASSPSDGSSGNTIYF. CDR3 sequence (DNA): TGTGCCAGCTCACCAAGCGACGGTAGCTCTGGAAACACCATATATTTT.

J is TRBJ1-4 and V is TRBV7-7; weak D call: TRBD1 (6 bases). Germline CDR1 SSHAT, CDR2 FNYEAQ (reference sequence). The CDR3 is 15 amino acids. V dropped 0 bases and J dropped 5 bases, with 10 bases sitting between them. CDR3 nucleotides: TGTGCCAGCAGCTTAGCTCCAGGGGCCAATGAAAAACTGTTTTTT. Translated, it gives CASSLAPGANEKLFF.

This clone has a single count. The V call is TRBV5-4, the J call TRBJ1-4; D remains unclear. Germline V gene data show CDR1 as SGHNT and CDR2 as YYREEE (reference sequence). The CDR3 is made up of 14 amino acids. V was pared by 1 base and J by 8 bases, with 12 bases between. The CDR3 sequence is CASSLRESAEKLFF. The CDR3 DNA reads TGTGCCAGCAGCTTGAGGGAGAGCGCGGAAAAACTGTTTTTT.

The chain uses TRBV30 and TRBJ2-5, with 7 positions matching TRBD2. Germline V gene lookup returns CDR1 GTSNPN and CDR2 SVGIG (reference sequence). This CDR3 has 15 amino acids. V gave up 1 base and J gave up 1 base; unmatched junction bases: 6. CDR3 loop: CAWSGGSGSQETQYF. In nucleotides, the CDR3 is TGTGCCTGGAGTGGCGGGAGTGGTAGCCAAGAGACCCAGTACTTC.